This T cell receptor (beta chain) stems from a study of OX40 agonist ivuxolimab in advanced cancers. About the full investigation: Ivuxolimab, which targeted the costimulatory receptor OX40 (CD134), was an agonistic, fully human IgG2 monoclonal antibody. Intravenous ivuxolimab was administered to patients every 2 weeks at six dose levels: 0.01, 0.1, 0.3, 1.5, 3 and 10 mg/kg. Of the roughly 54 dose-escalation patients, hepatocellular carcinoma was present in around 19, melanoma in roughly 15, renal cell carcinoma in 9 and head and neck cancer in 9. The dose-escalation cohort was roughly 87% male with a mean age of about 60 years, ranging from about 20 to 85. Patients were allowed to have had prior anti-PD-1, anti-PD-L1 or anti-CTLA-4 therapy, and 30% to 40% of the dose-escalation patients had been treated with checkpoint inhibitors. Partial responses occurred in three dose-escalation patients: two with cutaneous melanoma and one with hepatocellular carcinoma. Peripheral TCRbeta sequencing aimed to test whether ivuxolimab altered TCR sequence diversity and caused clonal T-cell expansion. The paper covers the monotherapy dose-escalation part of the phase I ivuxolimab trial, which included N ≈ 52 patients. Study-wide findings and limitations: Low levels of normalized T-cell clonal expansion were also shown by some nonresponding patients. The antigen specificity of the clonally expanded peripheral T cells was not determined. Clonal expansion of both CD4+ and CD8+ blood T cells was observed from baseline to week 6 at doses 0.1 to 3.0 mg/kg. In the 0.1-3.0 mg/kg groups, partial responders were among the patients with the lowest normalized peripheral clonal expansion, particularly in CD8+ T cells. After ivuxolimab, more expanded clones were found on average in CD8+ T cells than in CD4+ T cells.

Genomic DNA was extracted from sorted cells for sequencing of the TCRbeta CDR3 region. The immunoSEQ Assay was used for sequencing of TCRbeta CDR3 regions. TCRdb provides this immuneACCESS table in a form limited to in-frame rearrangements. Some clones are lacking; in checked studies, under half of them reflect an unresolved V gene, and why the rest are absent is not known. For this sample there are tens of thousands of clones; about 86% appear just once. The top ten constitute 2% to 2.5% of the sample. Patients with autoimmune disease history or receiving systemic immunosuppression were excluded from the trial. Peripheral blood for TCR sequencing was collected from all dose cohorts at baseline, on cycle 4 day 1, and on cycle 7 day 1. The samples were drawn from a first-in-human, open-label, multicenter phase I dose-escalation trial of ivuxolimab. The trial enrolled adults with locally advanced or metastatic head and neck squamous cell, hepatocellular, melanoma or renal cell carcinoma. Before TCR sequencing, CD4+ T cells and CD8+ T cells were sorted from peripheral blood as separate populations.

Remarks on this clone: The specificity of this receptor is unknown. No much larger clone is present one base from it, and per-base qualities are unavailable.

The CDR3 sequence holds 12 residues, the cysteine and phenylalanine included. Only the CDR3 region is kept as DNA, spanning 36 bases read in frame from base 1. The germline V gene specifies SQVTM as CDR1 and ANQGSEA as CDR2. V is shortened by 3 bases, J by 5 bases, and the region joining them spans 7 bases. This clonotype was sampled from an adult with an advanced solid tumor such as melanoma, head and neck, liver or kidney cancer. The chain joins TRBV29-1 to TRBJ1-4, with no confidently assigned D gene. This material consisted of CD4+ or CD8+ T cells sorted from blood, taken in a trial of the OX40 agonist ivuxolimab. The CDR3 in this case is CSVELQNEKLFF. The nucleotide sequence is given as TGCAGCGTTGAGCTACAAAATGAAAAACTGTTTTTT.